This entry lists 30 T cell receptor beta chains sequenced from one sample in a study of shared clonotypes between healthy human individuals. Assay used: immunoSEQ multiplex PCR; TCRdb lists only in-frame clones, some missing. The repertoire holds around 480,000 clones, with about 80% as singletons. The specimen sequenced was PBMCs. These receptors originate from a woman aged 40-49 years in good health. Some clones in this sample may be carry-over from other donors' samples.

V is TRBV5-1 and J is TRBJ2-3, with D tentatively TRBD1 (5 bases). The ends were cut back, 0 bases at V and 5 bases at J, with 10 bases in the middle. The CDR3 sequence is 14 residues long. Per germline, CDR1 SGHRS and CDR2 YFSETQ. The CDR3 nucleotides are TGCGCCAGCAGCTTGGGACAGAGAGAAGATACGCAGTATTTT. This translates into CASSLGQREDTQYF.

This clone appeared a few times. The chain couples TRBV19 to TRBJ1-5, with D possibly matching TRBD1 (5 bases). V lost 5 bases and J 0 bases, leaving 11 bases between the germline ends. This CDR3 contains 15 residues. Germline V gene data show CDR1 as LNHDA and CDR2 as SQIVND (reference sequence). The CDR3 DNA reads TGTGCCAGTAGTTACACCAGGGTTAGCAATCAGCCCCAGCATTTT. This translates into CASSYTRVSNQPQHF.

A single count supports this clone. The J gene is TRBJ2-7, the V gene TRBV9, with 7 bases fitting TRBD2. Germline V gene sequence: CDR1 SGDLS, CDR2 YYNGEE. The CDR3 contains 15 residues. J lost 5 bases, V lost 0 bases, and 8 bases had no gene match. Here the CDR3 reads CASSVDHLAVDEQYF. In DNA form, the CDR3 reads TGTGCCAGCAGCGTAGACCACCTAGCGGTGGACGAGCAGTACTTC.

The chain employs TRBV6-1 and TRBJ2-7; D gene uncertain. The CDR3 runs to 15 residues. The V end was cut by 3 bases, the J end by 0 bases, with 12 bases between. Germline V gene data show CDR1 as MNHNS and CDR2 as SASEGT. DNA of the CDR3: TGTGCCAGCAGTGAGAGGCGGTCCAGCTCCTACGAGCAGTACTTC. Protein sequence: CASSERRSSSYEQYF.

The chain carries TRBV27 and TRBJ2-1; maybe TRBD2 (7 bases). Germline values: CDR1 MNHEY, CDR2 SMNVEV (reference sequence). Deletions cut 4 bases from V and 4 bases from J, with 23 bases between. The CDR3 has 18 amino acids. CDR3 amino acids: CASSSLLPRRGLYNEQFF. The CDR3 nucleotides read TGTGCCAGCAGTTCGCTCCTCCCTCGGCGGGGGCTTTACAATGAGCAGTTCTTC.

The chain couples TRBV28 to TRBJ2-1, with D hard to call. The CDR3 covers 11 residues. V dropped 4 bases and J dropped 8 bases, with 6 bases sitting between them. From germline, CDR1 is MDHEN and CDR2 SYDVKM. The CDR3 is CASSSLDEQFF. DNA for the CDR3: TGTGCCAGCAGTTCCCTCGATGAGCAGTTCTTC.

This clone was seen more than once but under ten times. The sample carries other DNA sequences with the same CDR3. The CDR3 bases are TGTGCCAGCAGAGTTAACACTGAAGCTTTCTTT. It translates to CASRVNTEAFF. The genes are TRBV2 and TRBJ1-1, with D unclear. V shed 6 bases and J shed 2 bases, with 4 bases lying between them. This CDR3 has 11 amino acids. Germline values: CDR1 SNHLY, CDR2 FYNNEI.

This clone was found a few times. This chain uses TRBV4-3 with TRBJ2-7; no clear D gene. The CDR3 has 15 residues. The V end was cut by 4 bases, the J end by 1 base, with 14 bases between. Germline assignment: CDR1 LGHNA and CDR2 YSLEER. The CDR3 sequence: CASSRSLETSYEQYF. CDR3 bases: TGCGCCAGCAGCCGTAGTTTAGAGACGTCCTACGAGCAGTACTTC.

The chain joins TRBV4-1 to TRBJ2-3, with D unresolved. Germline lookup yields CDR1 MGHRA and CDR2 YSYEKL. V shed 4 bases and J shed 2 bases, with 7 bases lying between them. The CDR3 is 13 residues long. CDR3 coding DNA: TGCGCCAGCAGCCTAGTGCCCACAGATACGCAGTATTTT. Its translation: CASSLVPTDTQYF.

The rearrangement joins TRBV6-5 to TRBJ1-2, with 7 bases lining up with TRBD1. With V trimmed by 5 bases and J by 4 bases, 4 bases remained unmatched. Germline CDR1 MNHEY, CDR2 SVGAGI. The CDR3 is 13 residues long. The DNA for the CDR3 is TGTGCCAGCAGTGAGACAGGGACCTATGGCTACACCTTC. This codes for CASSETGTYGYTF.

The V call is TRBV5-4, the J call TRBJ2-1, with 9 bases fitting TRBD1. The CDR3 extends over 16 amino acids. With V trimmed by 0 bases and J by 3 bases, 4 bases remained unmatched. Germline V gene data show CDR1 as SGHNT and CDR2 as YYREEE (reference sequence). This CDR3 reads CASSLGGQGIYNEQFF. The DNA of the CDR3 is TGTGCCAGCAGCTTGGGAGGACAGGGGATCTACAATGAGCAGTTCTTC.

This clone was counted a few times. The chain is built from TRBV7-9 and TRBJ1-4; maybe TRBD1 (5 bases). CDR1 and CDR2 from the germline V gene are SEHNR and FQNEAQ (reference sequence). Trimming shortened V by 1 base and J by 0 bases, and 9 bases separated the two germline ends. The CDR3 runs 16 residues. CDR3 sequence (DNA): TGTGCCAGCAGCTTAGTCGTAGGGGCAACTAATGAAAAACTGTTTTTT. This encodes CASSLVVGATNEKLFF.

This clone turned up a few times. The rearrangement uses TRBV19 and TRBJ1-5; D unclear. Trimming took off 4 bases at V and 2 bases at J, with 21 bases between the two ends. This CDR3 is 18 amino acids long. The germline V gene encodes CDR1 LNHDA and CDR2 SQIVND (reference sequence). The CDR3 DNA sequence: TGTGCCAGTAGTACTCCCGGGCCACGAGGAAAGGGCAATCAGCCCCAGCATTTT. It yields the protein CASSTPGPRGKGNQPQHF. Full variable domain (outside the CDR3, taken from reference TRBV19 and TRBJ1-5): DGGITQSPKYLFRKEGQNVTLSCEQNLNHDAMYWYRQDPGQGLRLIYYSQIVNDFQKGDIAEGYSVSREKKESFPLTVTSAQKNPTAFYLCASSTPGPRGKGNQPQHFGDGTRLSIL.

The chain is built from TRBV5-6 and TRBJ1-1; weak D call: TRBD1 (6 bases). V was clipped by 0 bases and J by 5 bases, with 8 bases between them. CDR1 is SGHDT and CDR2 is YYEEEE in the germline V gene. There are 13 residues in the CDR3. CDR3: CASSLGGRTEAFF. The CDR3 DNA reads as TGTGCCAGCAGCTTGGGGGGGCGGACTGAAGCTTTCTTT.

The rearrangement joins TRBV28 to TRBJ1-3; possible D gene TRBD1, 6 bases. V lost 3 bases and J 0 bases, leaving 9 bases between the germline ends. The CDR3 spans 15 residues. The germline V gene has CDR1 MDHEN and CDR2 SYDVKM. The CDR3 coding sequence is TGTGCCAGCAGTTTGGACAGTTACTCTGGAAACACCATATATTTT. It codes for CASSLDSYSGNTIYF. Together with reference TRBV28 and TRBJ1-3, the CDR3 gives the full variable domain: DVKVTQSSRYLVKRTGEKVFLECVQDMDHENMFWYRQDPGLGLRLIYFSYDVKMKEKGDIPEGYSVSREKKERFSLILESASTNQTSMYLCASSLDSYSGNTIYFGEGSWLTVV.

The chain joins TRBV7-8 to TRBJ2-3, with TRBD2 as a possible D gene (6 bases). V was clipped by 6 bases and J by 1 base, with 11 bases between them. From germline, CDR1 is SGHVS and CDR2 FQNEAQ. The CDR3 covers 14 residues. In DNA, the CDR3 is TGTGCCAGCAGATGGAGGGCCGGCACAGATACGCAGTATTTT. It is translated as CASRWRAGTDTQYF.

The rearrangement links TRBV19 to TRBJ1-2, with D unclear. The germline CDR1 and CDR2 sequences are LNHDA and SQIVND (reference sequence). The V end was cut by 5 bases, the J end by 0 bases, with 16 bases between. The CDR3 totals 16 residues. Here the CDR3 reads CASSLLAGRANYGYTF. In DNA, the CDR3 is TGTGCCAGTAGTCTTCTCGCCGGTCGGGCTAACTATGGCTACACCTTC.

This rearrangement joins TRBV11-2 to TRBJ2-5; 8 nucleotides align to TRBD2. The J call may be faulty, since TRBJ2-7 better matches the DNA end. The germline gives CDR1 SGHAT, CDR2 FQNNGV. This CDR3 has 15 amino acids. The CDR3 region has the DNA TGTGCCAGTGCCGGGGGGGCCGCCCCCTCCTACGAGCAGTACTTC. It specifies CASAGGAAPSYEQYF.

This chain links TRBV19 with TRBJ2-6; TRBD1 matches 9 bases. The CDR3 covers 15 residues. From germline, CDR1 is LNHDA and CDR2 SQIVND (reference sequence). V trimming: 5 bases; J trimming: 4 bases; junction bases outside the gene matches: 3. The CDR3 DNA sequence: TGTGCCAGTAGTCACAGGGGGCTCGGGGCCAACGTCCTGACTTTC. It specifies CASSHRGLGANVLTF. The entire variable domain, with the rest obtained from reference TRBV19 and TRBJ2-6, is as follows: DGGITQSPKYLFRKEGQNVTLSCEQNLNHDAMYWYRQDPGQGLRLIYYSQIVNDFQKGDIAEGYSVSREKKESFPLTVTSAQKNPTAFYLCASSHRGLGANVLTFGAGSRLTVL.

The genes are TRBV19 and TRBJ1-2; D is possibly TRBD1 (6 bases). This CDR3 contains 13 residues. V was shortened by 4 bases and J by 2 bases, with 8 bases between the two germline ends. Germline V gene data show CDR1 as LNHDA and CDR2 as SQIVND (reference sequence). CDR3 amino acids: CASSRGLNYGYTF. The DNA for the CDR3 is TGTGCCAGTAGTAGGGGGCTGAACTATGGCTACACCTTC.

The chain recombines TRBV2 with TRBJ2-2; 11 nucleotides line up with TRBD2. Germline V gene sequence: CDR1 SNHLY, CDR2 FYNNEI. The ends lost 6 bases at V and 4 bases at J; junction bases unmatched: 7. The CDR3 covers 16 residues. The CDR3, as DNA: TGTGCCAGCAGACTGACTAGCGGGGACTCCACCGGGGAGCTGTTTTTT. Translation: CASRLTSGDSTGELFF. Full variable domain (rest looked up from reference TRBV2 and TRBJ2-2): EPEVTQTPSHQVTQMGQEVILRCVPISNHLYFYWYRQILGQKVEFLVSFYNNEISEKSEIFDDQFSVERPDGSNFTLKIRSTKLEDSAMYFCASRLTSGDSTGELFFGEGSRLTVL.

This clone was detected only once. The chain joins TRBV9 to TRBJ2-2; D is uncertain. The V and J ends lost 3 bases and 4 bases respectively, with 10 bases between them. The CDR3 covers 14 residues. Looked up from germline, CDR1 is SGDLS and CDR2 is YYNGEE. CDR3: CASSARSGTGELFF. As DNA, the CDR3 is TGTGCCAGCAGCGCCCGTAGTGGCACCGGGGAGCTGTTTTTT.

This chain connects TRBV4-1 to TRBJ2-1, with D possibly matching TRBD2 (7 bases). CDR1 is MGHRA, CDR2 YSYEKL, per germline. The ends were cut back, 0 bases at V and 10 bases at J, with 25 bases in the middle. The CDR3 extends over 18 amino acids. CDR3 in amino acids: CASSQDWLGGRAIMEQFF. The CDR3, as DNA: TGCGCCAGCAGCCAAGATTGGCTAGGGGGGAGGGCCATCATGGAGCAGTTCTTC.

This clone appeared a single time. The gene calls are TRBV23-1 and TRBJ2-7; D not resolved. TRBV23-1 is an ORF for which the function is uncertain. This CDR3 spans 11 amino acids. V was trimmed by 11 bases and J by 4 bases, leaving 12 bases between them. The DNA for the CDR3 is TGCGCCTGTGAACAGAGATACGAGCAGTACTTC. Residues: CACEQRYEQYF.

This chain links TRBV4-1 with TRBJ2-7; D perhaps matches TRBD2 (5 bases). V shed 1 base and J shed 0 bases, with 10 bases lying between them. Looked up from germline, CDR1 is MGHRA and CDR2 is YSYEKL. CDR3 length: 15 residues. The CDR3 loop is CASSQVRAPSYEQYF. The CDR3 DNA follows: TGCGCCAGCAGCCAAGTGAGGGCCCCCTCCTACGAGCAGTACTTC.

V usage is TRBV4-2 and J usage is TRBJ2-1, with 9 bases fitting TRBD1. CDR3 length equals 16 residues. CDR1 and CDR2 from the germline V gene are LGHNA and YNFKEQ. V was pared by 0 bases and J by 7 bases, with 7 bases of the junction left unmatched. The CDR3 is CASSQEGQGGGNEQFF. The DNA for the CDR3 is TGTGCCAGCAGCCAAGAGGGACAGGGCGGCGGGAATGAGCAGTTCTTC.

The chain links TRBV6-1 to TRBJ2-2; D possibly corresponds to TRBD2 (5 bases). Germline CDR1 and CDR2: MNHNS and SASEGT. The CDR3 contains 18 residues. V gave up 3 bases and J gave up 2 bases, with 19 bases separating them. The CDR3 bases are TGTGCCAGCAGTGACCCGCATCGGGGTCTCCAAAACACCGGGGAGCTGTTTTTT. This sequence encodes CASSDPHRGLQNTGELFF.

This clone was counted a few times. The chain is built from TRBV12-5 and TRBJ2-1, with D perhaps assigned TRBD1 or TRBD2 (5 bases each). Germline lookup yields CDR1 LGHNT and CDR2 FRNRAP. The CDR3 covers 16 residues. V gave up 2 bases and J gave up 3 bases, with 14 bases separating them. The CDR3, as DNA: TGTGCTAGTGGTTTGAACGTGAGGGGATTCTACAATGAGCAGTTCTTC. Translating gives CASGLNVRGFYNEQFF.

The chain employs TRBV7-8 and TRBJ1-1, with a weak D call TRBD1 (5 bases). This CDR3 has 16 amino acids. Trimming pared 3 bases from V and 1 base from J, leaving 15 bases between. Germline CDR1 SGHVS, CDR2 FQNEAQ. The CDR3, as DNA: TGTGCCAGCAGCTTTTTGAGGGCTAGGGGGAACACTGAAGCTTTCTTT. It is translated as CASSFLRARGNTEAFF.

This chain joins TRBV5-1 and TRBJ2-1; tentatively, D is TRBD2 (5 bases). V was shortened by 4 bases and J by 0 bases, with 14 bases between the two germline ends. The CDR3 is 16 amino acids. Germline-derived CDR1 and CDR2 are SGHRS and YFSETQ. CDR3 region: CASSRTGRGSYNEQFF. For the CDR3, the DNA is TGCGCCAGCAGCAGGACTGGGCGTGGCTCCTACAATGAGCAGTTCTTC.